This note documents a single T cell receptor (beta chain) sequence. These data originate in a study of blood T cell repertoires in COVID-19. Across the study: Acute-phase and convalescent COVID-19 samples originated in the United States, Italy and Spain. PBMCs, B-cell-depleted T cells, or T cells provided the cDNA or gDNA that made up the material.

Original analysis: Amplification with reference gene primers provided the estimates of nucleated cell counts. Assay: immunoSEQ multiplex PCR; the TCRdb copy retains only in-frame clones and omits some. V, J and clone size derive from that table, while D and trimming were established from the DNA sequence. The sample shows roughly 120,000 clones, around 84% of them seen only once. The origin of this receptor is an elderly woman with active or convalescent COVID-19. The sample consisted of peripheral blood.

The CDR3 loop reads CASSPKETQYF. In nucleotides, the CDR3 is TGTGCCAGCTCACCTAAAGAGACCCAGTACTTC. V is TRBV18 and J is TRBJ2-5; D is undetermined. The CDR3 runs 11 residues. Germline loops: CDR1 KGHSH, CDR2 LQKENI. The germline V and J ends were trimmed by 3 bases and 3 bases, with 2 bases remaining between them.